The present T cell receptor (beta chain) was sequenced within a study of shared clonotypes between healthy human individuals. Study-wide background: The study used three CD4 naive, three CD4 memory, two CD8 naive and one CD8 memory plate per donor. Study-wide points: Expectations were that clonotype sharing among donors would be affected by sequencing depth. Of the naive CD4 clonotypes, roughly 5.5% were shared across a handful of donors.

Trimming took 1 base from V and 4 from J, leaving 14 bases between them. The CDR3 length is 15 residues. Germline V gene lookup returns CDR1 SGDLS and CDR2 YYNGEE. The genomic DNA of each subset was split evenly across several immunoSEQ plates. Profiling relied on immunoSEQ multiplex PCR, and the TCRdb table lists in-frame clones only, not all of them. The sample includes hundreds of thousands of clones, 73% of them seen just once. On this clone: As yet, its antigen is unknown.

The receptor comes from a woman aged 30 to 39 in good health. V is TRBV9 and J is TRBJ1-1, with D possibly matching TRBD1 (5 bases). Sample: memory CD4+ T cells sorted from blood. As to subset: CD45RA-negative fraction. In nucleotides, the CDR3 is TGTGCCAGCAGCGTAACCTCGGGGGGATTCACTGAAGCTTTCTTT. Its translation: CASSVTSGGFTEAFF.